This T cell receptor beta chain came from a study of blood T cell repertoires in COVID-19. The wider study: T cells, B-cell-depleted T cells, or PBMCs provided the cDNA or gDNA that served as material.

TCRdb's table, derived via immunoSEQ multiplex PCR, lists solely in-frame clones and lacks some. The sample lists tens of thousands of clones, 80% seen once, with approximately 4.6% in the top ten. This CDR3 contains 14 residues. From germline, CDR1 is SNHLY and CDR2 FYNNEI. V shed 6 bases, J shed 11 bases, and the junction held 10 bases outside the gene matches. This TCR was sampled from a woman in her sixties or seventies with acute or convalescent COVID-19. Sequences were obtained from peripheral blood. This sequence joins TRBV2 and TRBJ1-4, with TRBD1 matching over 9 bases. This CDR3 is CASRYDRGIDKLFF. DNA for the CDR3: TGTGCCAGCAGATACGACAGGGGGATAGATAAACTGTTTTTT.